This is a list of T cell receptor beta chains from one sample in a study of blood T cell repertoires in COVID-19. Here immunoSEQ multiplex PCR was the method, and the copy in TCRdb shows in-frame clones only, minus some. The top ten clones hold 6.5% to 9% of a sample with roughly 200,000 clones, over 80% of them seen once. The specimen was peripheral blood. These receptors were obtained from a woman aged 40 to 49 with COVID-19, enrolled during active disease. Both conserved end residues are trimmed from each CDR3.

V | CDR3
TRBV12-3/TRBV12-4 | ASSLTAGELF
TRBV14 | ASRQTGVRNSPLH
TRBV21-1 | AGLDRGDYGYT
TRBV28 | ASRKTGGRVAEAF
TRBV5-1 | ASSLGLAGNQETQY
TRBV27 | ASSYATGRGQPQH
TRBV5-5 | ASSMGAGRNTEAF
TRBV29-1 | SVEGAYEQY
TRBV28 | ASSSPPGTPYGYT
TRBV7-9 | ASSLGGSTGELF
TRBV18 | ASSRTGTYEQY
TRBV28 | ASRLQGSVNTEAF
TRBV5-1 | ASAGGDGELF
TRBV6-4 | ASSDAQGGNSPLH
TRBV27 | ASSKGHVNYGYT
TRBV5-8 | ASAFPVTTYEQY
TRBV3-1/TRBV3-2 | ASSQAQGARGYT
TRBV6-5 | ASSYSRGPYGYT
TRBV7-8 | ASSARAGAGAYEQY
TRBV4-2 | ASSQKGVAGGDEQF
TRBV5-1 | ASSVGTALTRVEPYNEQF
TRBV7-9 | ASSLALAGGVLETQY
TRBV9 | ASSVEDRAYYNEQF
TRBV25-1 | ASRGGVTEAF
TRBV19 | ASNPGYTEAF
TRBV5-1 | ASSPDRAHTGELF
TRBV5-4 | ASSLSTRNYNEQF
TRBV29-1 | SSGGVSTEAF
TRBV13 | ASSLVWGASGRAGEQF
TRBV18 | ASSLLMPGTYEQY
TRBV11-2 | ASSSRTSGRDRELF
TRBV6-5 | ASSHSEAF
TRBV14 | ASSQTGQQNTEAF
TRBV13 | ASSSNAHRGRNSPLH
TRBV29-1 | SVKGGGGYT
TRBV27 | ASSFAGPYEQY
TRBV27 | ASRPTGGRYIQY
TRBV6-1 | ASSEAPGTGKGGYT
TRBV6-5 | ASSPDRGNYGYT
TRBV6-6 | ASSRTGQSNQPQH
TRBV6-2/TRBV6-3 | ASSHRSGTGELF
TRBV28 | ASRRWETQY